The clone carrying this TCR beta chain came up many times. Looked up from germline, CDR1 is DFQATT and CDR2 is SNEGSKA (reference sequence). V gave up 3 bases and J gave up 4 bases, with 10 bases separating them. CDR3 length: 12 residues. RNA transcripts served as the template for amplifying TCR beta CDR3 regions. TCR CDR3 regions were first amplified by RT-PCR with HTBI primers. TCRdb reprocessed the multiplex PCR reads with MiXCR, giving one entry per CDR3 protein. The sample lists roughly 380,000 distinct CDR3 sequences; roughly 14% were seen once. The data were obtained in a study of T cells in Graves' hyperthyroidism and ophthalmopathy.

Sequencing was carried out using blood. The TCR originated in a woman in her sixties or seventies with Graves' hyperthyroidism. V usage is TRBV20-1 and J usage is TRBJ2-7; D gene unclear. This CDR3 reads CSARAADYEQYF. The CDR3 region has the DNA TGCAGTGCTAGGGCGGCAGATTACGAGCAGTACTTC.